This T cell receptor beta chain originates from a study of regulatory T cells in long-lasting Graves disease. Study-wide results and caveats: Researchers reported studying only peripheral blood, not thyroid tissue.

Noted time point: newly diagnosed GD, antithyroid drugs for less than 3 months. Extracted RNA from PBMCs served as the source of the TCR library. Graves' disease diagnosis followed American Thyroid Association guidelines. Regarding this clonotype: Its target is not known.

Relying on iRepertoire HTBI primers and Arm-PCR of CDR3 regions, the team built TCR beta libraries. TCRdb analysed the multiplex PCR reads with MiXCR anew, one entry per CDR3 protein. The sample has 600,000 to 650,000 distinct CDR3 sequences; approximately 15% are singletons. Germline V gene sequence: CDR1 LGHNA, CDR2 YSLEER. This CDR3 is 14 amino acids long. The J segment lost 9 bases and the V segment lost 4 bases, leaving 6 bases of the junction unmatched. The sample also formed part of further work on T cells in Graves' hyperthyroidism and ophthalmopathy.

The rearrangement joins TRBV4-3 to TRBJ2-1; 10 positions agree with TRBD1. This receptor was taken from a woman in her twenties or thirties with Graves disease. The material was peripheral blood mononuclear cells (PBMCs), obtained at new diagnosis, from a patient treated with antithyroid drugs. This CDR3 reads CASSLMTGGLEQFF. CDR3 coding DNA: TGCGCCAGCAGCCTAATGACAGGGGGCCTTGAGCAGTTCTTC.